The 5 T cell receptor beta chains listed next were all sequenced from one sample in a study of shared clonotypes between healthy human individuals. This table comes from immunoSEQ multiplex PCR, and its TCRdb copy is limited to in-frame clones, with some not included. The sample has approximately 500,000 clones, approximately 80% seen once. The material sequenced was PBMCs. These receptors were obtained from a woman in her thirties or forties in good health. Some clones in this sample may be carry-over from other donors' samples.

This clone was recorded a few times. In DNA form, the CDR3 reads TGTGCCAGCAGTTCCGCCAATGAGCAGTTCTTC. Its protein product is CASSSANEQFF. The chain employs TRBV27 and TRBJ2-1, with D unresolved. Deletions cut 4 bases from V and 6 bases from J, with 4 bases between. The CDR3 totals 11 residues. In germline, CDR1 is MNHEY, CDR2 SMNVEV (reference sequence).

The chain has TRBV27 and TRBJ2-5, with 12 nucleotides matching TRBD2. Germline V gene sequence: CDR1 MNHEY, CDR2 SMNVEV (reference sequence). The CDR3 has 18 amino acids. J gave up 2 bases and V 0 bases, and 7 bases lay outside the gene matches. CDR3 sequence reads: CASSLSWLAGGPQETQYF. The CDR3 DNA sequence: TGTGCCAGCAGTTTATCTTGGCTAGCGGGAGGGCCACAAGAGACCCAGTACTTC.

The CDR3 protein is CASTGNSGNTIYF. The DNA for the CDR3 is TGTGCCAGCACCGGGAACTCTGGAAACACCATATATTTT. This chain connects TRBV9 to TRBJ1-3; D is unclear. This CDR3 is 13 amino acids long. V gave up 6 bases and J gave up 0 bases, with 7 bases separating them. CDR1 is SGDLS and CDR2 is YYNGEE in the germline V gene.

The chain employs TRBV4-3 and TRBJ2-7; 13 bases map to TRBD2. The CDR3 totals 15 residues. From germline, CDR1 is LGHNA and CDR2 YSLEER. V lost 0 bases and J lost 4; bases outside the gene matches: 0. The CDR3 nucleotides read TGCGCCAGCAGCCAAGAGGGACTAGCGGGGTACGAGCAGTACTTC. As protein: CASSQEGLAGYEQYF.

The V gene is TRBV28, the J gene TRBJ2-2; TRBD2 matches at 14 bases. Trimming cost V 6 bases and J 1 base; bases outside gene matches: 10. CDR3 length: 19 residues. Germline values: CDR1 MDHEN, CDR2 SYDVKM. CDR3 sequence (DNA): TGTGCCAGCAGGCCACCGGGACTAGCGGGAGCCCTGAACACCGGGGAGCTGTTTTTT. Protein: CASRPPGLAGALNTGELFF.